The 11 T cell receptor beta chains given below trace back to one sample, sequenced in a study of cytomegalovirus exposure and HLA in healthy donors. The PCR contained 60 Vbeta and 13 Jbeta primers. This table comes from immunoSEQ multiplex PCR, and its TCRdb copy is limited to in-frame clones, with some not included. The sample data list approximately 50,000 clones. The specimen sequenced was PBMCs. Source of these receptors: a man in his late teens or twenties in good health and CMV-seropositive.

This chain connects TRBV19 to TRBJ2-7; D may be TRBD2 (5 bases). The CDR3 spans 13 residues. V was pared by 4 bases and J by 3 bases, with 10 bases between. Germline assignment: CDR1 LNHDA and CDR2 SQIVND (reference sequence). This CDR3 reads CASSTIGGYEQYF. CDR3 DNA: TGTGCCAGTAGTACTATCGGAGGCTACGAGCAGTACTTC.

The chain links TRBV30 to TRBJ2-7, with D tentatively TRBD1 (6 bases). CDR1 is GTSNPN and CDR2 is SVGIG in the germline V gene (reference sequence). The CDR3 sequence is 12 residues long. Trimming pared 0 bases from V and 3 bases from J, leaving 6 bases between. The CDR3 bases are TGTGCCTGGAGTGTACAGGGCTACGAGCAGTACTTC. Its protein is CAWSVQGYEQYF.

This sequence joins TRBV6-5 and TRBJ2-1; 9 bases line up with TRBD2. Losses at the gene ends were 0 bases for V and 9 bases for J; bases not matched to a gene: 6. CDR1 is MNHEY, CDR2 SVGAGI, per germline. The CDR3 has 15 amino acids. CDR3 DNA sequence: TGTGCCAGCAGTTACTCTCCTAGCGGGAAGGGTGAGCAGTTCTTC. Translated: CASSYSPSGKGEQFF.

The chain joins TRBV19 to TRBJ2-1; a possible D gene is TRBD2 (6 bases). The V and J ends lost 0 bases and 8 bases respectively, with 14 bases between them. The CDR3 has 15 residues. Germline CDR1 LNHDA, CDR2 SQIVND (reference sequence). CDR3 DNA: TGTGCCAGTAGTATAGATAGGAGGGAGGTCGATGAGCAGTTCTTC. This codes for CASSIDRREVDEQFF. Together with reference TRBV19 and TRBJ2-1, the CDR3 gives the full variable domain: DGGITQSPKYLFRKEGQNVTLSCEQNLNHDAMYWYRQDPGQGLRLIYYSQIVNDFQKGDIAEGYSVSREKKESFPLTVTSAQKNPTAFYLCASSIDRREVDEQFFGPGTRLTVL.

The chain carries TRBV6-1 and TRBJ2-7; TRBD2 is a possible D gene (6 bases). V lost 8 bases and J 5 bases, leaving 16 bases between the germline ends. Looked up from germline, CDR1 is MNHNS and CDR2 is SASEGT. The CDR3 totals 13 residues. This chain's CDR3 is CASLRREDNEQYF. In nucleotides, the CDR3 is TGTGCCAGCTTGAGGAGGGAGGACAACGAGCAGTACTTC.

This chain uses TRBV19 with TRBJ2-3, with 8 bases identical to TRBD2. Germline CDR1 LNHDA, CDR2 SQIVND (reference sequence). The CDR3 is 15 amino acids. The trim removed 2 bases at V and 0 bases at J, leaving 1 base unmatched. The CDR3 sequence: CASSISGGSTDTQYF. The CDR3 DNA sequence: TGTGCCAGTAGTATAAGCGGGGGCAGCACAGATACGCAGTATTTT.

J is TRBJ2-5 and V is TRBV19; 7 bases align to TRBD1. The V segment lost 10 bases and the J segment 1 base; nucleotides outside the gene matches: 6. The CDR3 runs to 13 residues. From germline, CDR1 is LNHDA and CDR2 SQIVND (reference sequence). This CDR3 is CATGTDFQETQYF. In DNA form, the CDR3 reads TGTGCCACCGGGACAGACTTCCAAGAGACCCAGTACTTC.

The chain uses TRBV4-2 and TRBJ2-4; D is ambiguous. The CDR3 is 13 residues long. V was shortened by 0 bases and J by 4 bases, with 4 bases between the two germline ends. From germline, CDR1 is LGHNA and CDR2 YNFKEQ. CDR3 region: CASSQDRKNIQYF. In nucleotides, the CDR3 is TGTGCCAGCAGCCAAGATCGGAAAAACATTCAGTACTTC.

The chain is built from TRBV27 and TRBJ1-1; a weak D match, TRBD1 (5 bases). Germline assignment: CDR1 MNHEY and CDR2 SMNVEV (reference sequence). The CDR3 has 13 residues. Trimming cost V 5 bases and J 4 bases, with 11 bases left between them. The DNA for the CDR3 is TGTGCCAGCAGTCCGGGGGTAAGCACTGAAGCTTTCTTT. Its protein is CASSPGVSTEAFF.

The chain combines TRBV13 with TRBJ2-7; no clear D. The CDR3 length is 14 residues. The V and J ends lost 0 bases and 3 bases respectively, with 9 bases between them. From germline, CDR1 is PRHDT and CDR2 FYEKMQ (reference sequence). The CDR3 nucleotides are TGTGCCAGCAGCTTAGGCCGATCTAACTACGAGCAGTACTTC. This sequence encodes CASSLGRSNYEQYF.

The genes are TRBV6-6 and TRBJ1-3, with D possibly TRBD1 on 5 matching bases. CDR1 is MNHNY and CDR2 is SVGAGI in the germline V gene (reference sequence). V was cut by 5 bases and J by 4 bases, with 9 bases left in between. CDR3 length: 13 residues. The CDR3 nucleotides are TGTGCCAGCAGTAGGAGACAGGGAAACACCATATATTTT. This codes for CASSRRQGNTIYF.